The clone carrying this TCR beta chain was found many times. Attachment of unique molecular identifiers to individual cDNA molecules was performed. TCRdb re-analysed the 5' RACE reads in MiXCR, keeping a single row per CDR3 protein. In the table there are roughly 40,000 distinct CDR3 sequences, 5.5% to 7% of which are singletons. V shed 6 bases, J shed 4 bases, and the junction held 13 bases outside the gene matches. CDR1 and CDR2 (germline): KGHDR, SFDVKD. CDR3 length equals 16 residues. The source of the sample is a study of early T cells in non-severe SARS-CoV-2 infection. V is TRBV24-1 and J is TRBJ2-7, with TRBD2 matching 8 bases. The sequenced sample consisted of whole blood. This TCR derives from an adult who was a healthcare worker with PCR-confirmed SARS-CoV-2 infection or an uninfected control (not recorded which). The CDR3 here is CATSSPNAGGLYEQYF. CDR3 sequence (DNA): TGTGCCACCAGTAGCCCGAACGCGGGAGGCCTATACGAGCAGTACTTC.